A selection of T cell receptor beta chains follows, all from one sample in a study of CD8+ T cells in alopecia areata. Sequencing was performed with immunoSEQ multiplex PCR; in TCRdb, only in-frame clones are kept and a portion is missing. Of 35,000 to 45,000 clones in the sample, just under 95% were seen once. This specimen consisted of CD8+ T cells sorted from blood, obtained at week 24, from a patient treated with tofacitinib. The receptor set was obtained from a human donor with alopecia areata. Each CDR3 is given without its conserved first and last residue. A D gene is named only where the DNA matches it firmly.

ASSYRDSSTDTQY,TRBD1,13,TRBV27,TRBJ2-3
ASTALITDTQY,.,11,TRBV6-5,TRBJ2-3
ASRLTPGDSFSYEQY,TRBD1,15,TRBV27,TRBJ2-7
ASSNKPAAYNEQF,.,13,TRBV19,TRBJ2-1
AWAGMQWDTQY,.,11,TRBV30,TRBJ2-3
ASSESGTGILYNEQF,TRBD1,15,TRBV2,TRBJ2-1
ASIGGGSCNEQF,.,12,TRBV6-5,TRBJ2-1
AISDDRTEAF,.,10,TRBV10-3,TRBJ1-1
ASHSPPPGETQY,.,12,TRBV2,TRBJ2-5
AGGANEQF,.,8,TRBV7-9,TRBJ2-1
SVVTGEGGHEQY,.,12,TRBV29-1,TRBJ2-7
ATSAGWSSYNEQF,.,13,TRBV5-4,TRBJ2-1
ASSSHPAAYQETQY,.,14,TRBV5-5,TRBJ2-5
ASSLDQDTQY,.,10,TRBV5-4,TRBJ2-3
SVWGNDGANVLT,.,12,TRBV29-1,TRBJ2-6
ASSELAGGQETQY,TRBD2,13,TRBV6-1,TRBJ2-5
ASSRRMNTEAF,.,11,TRBV4-1,TRBJ1-1
ASSSHPATSTDTQY,.,14,TRBV27,TRBJ2-3
ASRDTGANQPQH,.,12,TRBV7-9,TRBJ1-5
SVAPGGYEQY,.,10,TRBV29-1,TRBJ2-7
ASSLYQGAEFNEQF,TRBD1,14,TRBV7-8,TRBJ2-1
ASSYVKTGELF,.,11,TRBV6-6,TRBJ2-2
ASSSSLEGANVLT,.,13,TRBV27,TRBJ2-6
ASSLDLGSSYNEQF,.,14,TRBV5-1,TRBJ2-1
ASNPQTGHGETQY,.,13,TRBV28,TRBJ2-5
ASSLAAEQF,.,9,TRBV5-6,TRBJ2-1
ASSVEGTYQPQH,.,12,TRBV9,TRBJ1-5
SVEGFDLAGRINEQF,TRBD2,15,TRBV29-1,TRBJ2-1
ASSPPLASQGRHYEQY,.,16,TRBV18,.
ASSPATGDYEQY,.,12,TRBV4-1,TRBJ2-7
ASSLQGDYGYT,TRBD1,11,TRBV5-6,TRBJ1-2
ASSFRQGSGANVLT,TRBD1,14,TRBV7-9,TRBJ2-6
ASSEMPQQF,.,9,TRBV2,TRBJ2-1
ASSLTDSYEQY,.,11,TRBV28,TRBJ2-7
ASTWGGNTEAF,.,11,TRBV19,TRBJ1-1
ASSEAPYRANEQF,.,13,TRBV6-1,TRBJ2-1
ASSPRLSPDEQF,.,12,TRBV19,TRBJ2-1